The 20 T cell receptor beta chains in this list originate from one sample, sequenced in a study of CD8 T cells in Susac syndrome. 0.5 to 1 ug RNA was reverse transcribed with random hexamers. TCRdb re-called the immunoSEQ multiplex PCR reads through MiXCR, storing one row per CDR3 protein. This sample has about 300,000 distinct CDR3 sequences, with approximately 89% found just once. Sequenced input: CD8+ T cells from PBMCs. The receptors shown here come from a human donor with multiple sclerosis.

The sample holds one count of this clonotype. The V call is TRBV6-2 or TRBV6-3, the J call TRBJ1-1; D possibly corresponds to TRBD1 (5 bases). The CDR3 contains 15 residues. Trimming left V 0 bases short and J 7 bases short, with 15 bases between. The germline V gene encodes CDR1 MNHEY and CDR2 SVGEGT. CDR3 nucleotide sequence: TGTGCCAGCAGTTACTCCTCCCAGGGAGGATTTGAAGCTTTCTTT. It translates to CASSYSSQGGFEAFF.

In regard to this clonotype: One end of the junction is discordant with germline, which a read error may explain. The chain combines TRBV20-1 with TRBJ2-1; TRBD2 matches 12 bases. The CDR3 contains 17 residues. Germline values: CDR1 DFQATT, CDR2 SNEGSKA (reference sequence). CDR3 sequence reads: CSAPRGRLAGENDEQFF. The CDR3 region has the DNA TGCAGTGCTCCCCGGGGGCGACTAGCGGGAGAAAACGATGAACAGTTCTTC.

The chain combines TRBV5-4 with TRBJ2-7; possible D gene TRBD1, 5 bases. CDR3 length equals 14 residues. Germline CDR1 and CDR2: SGHNT and YYREEE (reference sequence). Trimming stripped 0 bases from V and 3 bases from J, with 10 bases between. The CDR3 loop reads CASSLGSGRYEQYF. The DNA of the CDR3 is TGTGCCAGCAGCTTGGGGTCAGGGCGCTACGAGCAGTACTTC.

The chain recombines TRBV7-9 with TRBJ2-3; D unclear. Germline V gene sequence: CDR1 SEHNR, CDR2 FQNEAQ (reference sequence). The V end lost 6 bases, the J end lost 0 bases, and 13 bases lay between the germline ends. This CDR3 is built from 15 residues. Here the CDR3 reads CASRPGLSSTDTQYF. CDR3 sequence (DNA): TGTGCCAGCAGGCCCGGGCTTTCGAGCACAGATACGCAGTATTTT.

The V call is TRBV7-9, the J call TRBJ2-1; the D is unclear. Looked up from germline, CDR1 is SEHNR and CDR2 is FQNEAQ (reference sequence). CDR3 length: 8 residues. The CDR3 nucleotides read TGTAGTTGGAATGAGCAGTTCTTC. It is translated as CSWNEQFF.

J is TRBJ1-1 and V is TRBV14; D call uncertain. Germline assignment: CDR1 SGHDN and CDR2 FVKESK. The V gene lost 2 bases and the J gene lost 8 bases, with 9 bases spanning the gap. The CDR3 length is 12 residues. DNA for the CDR3: TGTGCCAGCAGCCAAATTCAGATAGAAGCTTTCTTT. Translated, it gives CASSQIQIEAFF.

V and J are TRBV2 and TRBJ1-5; TRBD1 is a possible D gene (6 bases). The V gene lost 11 bases and the J gene lost 4 bases, with 15 bases spanning the gap. Germline V gene data show CDR1 as SNHLY and CDR2 as FYNNEI. This CDR3 region has 13 residues. The CDR3 loop reads CASGQKSNQPQHF. The CDR3 nucleotides read TGTGCCTCAGGACAGAAAAGTAATCAGCCCCAGCATTTT.

The chain combines TRBV19 with TRBJ1-2; tentative D call: TRBD1 (6 bases). Deletions cut 7 bases from V and 3 bases from J, with 15 bases between. CDR3 length equals 14 residues. CDR1 LNHDA and CDR2 SQIVND come from the germline V gene (reference sequence). CDR3 protein: CASIPGQTDYGYTF. In DNA form, the CDR3 reads TGTGCCAGTATCCCAGGACAGACAGACTATGGCTACACCTTC. Full variable domain (missing parts from reference TRBV19 and TRBJ1-2): DGGITQSPKYLFRKEGQNVTLSCEQNLNHDAMYWYRQDPGQGLRLIYYSQIVNDFQKGDIAEGYSVSREKKESFPLTVTSAQKNPTAFYLCASIPGQTDYGYTFGSGTRLTVV.

The rearrangement joins TRBV2 to TRBJ1-1; TRBD1 matches at 8 bases. After removal of 6 bases from V and 2 bases from J, the junction contained 2 bases not matched to a gene. The CDR3 covers 13 residues. CDR1 SNHLY and CDR2 FYNNEI come from the germline V gene. CDR3 sequence: CASRGQVNTEAFF. For the CDR3, the DNA is TGTGCCAGCAGGGGACAGGTCAACACTGAAGCTTTCTTT.

The chain recombines TRBV19 with TRBJ1-5; D ambiguous. This CDR3 has 15 amino acids. Germline values: CDR1 LNHDA, CDR2 SQIVND (reference sequence). Trimming left V 5 bases short and J 1 base short, with 12 bases between. CDR3: CASSSGGRSNQPQHF. CDR3 in DNA: TGTGCCAGTAGTTCGGGTGGAAGAAGCAATCAGCCCCAGCATTTT.

This clonotype was detected only once. The V and J genes are TRBV27 and TRBJ2-7, with 7 bases identical to TRBD1. CDR1 and CDR2 from the germline V gene are MNHEY and SMNVEV (reference sequence). Unmatched junction bases numbered 4, after V lost 2 bases and J lost 3 bases. The CDR3 runs to 14 residues. CDR3 in amino acids: CASSLGDSYYEQYF. The CDR3 nucleotides are TGTGCCAGCAGTTTAGGGGACAGCTACTACGAGCAGTACTTC.

V is TRBV4-3 and J is TRBJ2-2, with TRBD1 identical over 8 bases. This CDR3 contains 16 residues. With V trimmed by 3 bases and J by 6 bases, 9 bases remained unmatched. Germline CDR1 is LGHNA and CDR2 is YSLEER. CDR3 amino acids: CASSQTRTGRSGELFF. CDR3 DNA: TGCGCCAGCAGCCAGACCCGGACAGGGCGGTCCGGGGAGCTGTTTTTT.

The chain is built from TRBV7-9 and TRBJ2-3; D call uncertain. Deletions cut 5 bases from V and 0 bases from J, with 15 bases between. The CDR3 length is 16 residues. Germline V gene data show CDR1 as SEHNR and CDR2 as FQNEAQ (reference sequence). CDR3 sequence: CASSLSQFASTDTQYF. The CDR3 DNA reads TGTGCCAGCAGCCTCTCCCAATTCGCTAGCACAGATACGCAGTATTTT.

V gene TRBV12-3 or TRBV12-4 combines with J gene TRBJ1-6; D is unresolved. The CDR3 sequence is 17 residues long. V dropped 4 bases and J dropped 0 bases, with 13 bases sitting between them. Written as DNA, the CDR3 is TGTGCCAGCAGTTCCGGACGGGAGGGCTCCTATAATTCACCCCTCCACTTT. This translates into CASSSGREGSYNSPLHF.

The rearrangement joins TRBV4-2 to TRBJ2-7, with TRBD2 identical over 15 bases. The germline gives CDR1 LGHNA, CDR2 YNFKEQ. This CDR3 comprises 16 residues. V was pared by 4 bases and J by 6 bases, with 7 bases of the junction left unmatched. This CDR3 reads CASSPEGLAGGGEQYF. The CDR3 nucleotides are TGTGCCAGCAGCCCCGAGGGACTAGCGGGAGGCGGCGAGCAGTACTTC.

V and J are TRBV27 and TRBJ1-5; D is unresolved. Trimming shortened V by 6 bases and J by 2 bases, and 14 bases separated the two germline ends. Germline V gene lookup returns CDR1 MNHEY and CDR2 SMNVEV (reference sequence). This CDR3 has 15 residues. Written as DNA, the CDR3 is TGTGCCAGCAGCCTAGGGCAGGCCGGCAATCAGCCCCAGCATTTT. It specifies CASSLGQAGNQPQHF.

The chain combines TRBV28 with TRBJ1-1, with a tentative D call TRBD1 (6 bases). The CDR3 extends over 13 amino acids. Trimming removed 5 bases at V and 10 bases at J, with 17 bases between. Germline V lookup: CDR1 MDHEN, CDR2 SYDVKM. The CDR3 protein is CASSLYREGGAFF. CDR3 DNA sequence: TGTGCCAGCAGTCTGTACAGGGAAGGAGGAGCTTTCTTT.

The gene calls are TRBV20-1 and TRBJ2-1; 8 bases align to TRBD2. CDR3 length equals 15 residues. Germline V gene lookup returns CDR1 DFQATT and CDR2 SNEGSKA (reference sequence). V trimming: 4 bases; J trimming: 0 bases; junction bases outside the gene matches: 5. In DNA, the CDR3 is TGCAGTGCTACCCCCGGGACTAGCTCCTACAATGAGCAGTTCTTC. It yields the protein CSATPGTSSYNEQFF.

V is TRBV29-1 and J is TRBJ2-7, with D unclear. Between the trimmed V and J ends, which lost 4 bases and 2 bases, there was a span of 12 bases. The CDR3 has 13 amino acids. Germline lookup yields CDR1 SQVTM and CDR2 ANQGSEA. CDR3 coding DNA: TGCAGCGTTGTAGCAGTTGAAACCTACGAGCAGTACTTC. Translated: CSVVAVETYEQYF.

The chain joins TRBV6-1 to TRBJ2-1; D uncertain. V was shortened by 8 bases and J by 0 bases, with 8 bases between the two germline ends. CDR1 and CDR2 (germline): MNHNS, SASEGT. This CDR3 region has 13 residues. The CDR3 DNA is TGTGCCAGCGGCAAAAGCTCCTACAATGAGCAGTTCTTC. This sequence encodes CASGKSSYNEQFF.